Sequencing of this T cell receptor (beta chain) was carried out in a study of T cells expressing NK-cell markers. At the level of the study: The eight sequenced donors comprised seven who were HCMV-seropositive and one who was seronegative.

TCRdb re-called the 5' RACE reads and shows each CDR3 protein once, DNA omitted. The specimen's table records about 380,000 distinct CDR3 sequences. The germline gives CDR1 SGDLS, CDR2 YYNGEE. This CDR3 is 17 amino acids long. The chain recombines TRBV9 with TRBJ2-3; TCRdb reports TRBD2, a call that lacks DNA to check it against. The receptor was isolated from a man aged 18 to 69 in good health. The sample comprised blood T cells: a sorted CD56 or NKG2C T cell subset, CD4+ or CD8+ T cells, or bulk PBMC T cells (not recorded which). The CDR3 reads CASSVGSLAGAVDTQYF.